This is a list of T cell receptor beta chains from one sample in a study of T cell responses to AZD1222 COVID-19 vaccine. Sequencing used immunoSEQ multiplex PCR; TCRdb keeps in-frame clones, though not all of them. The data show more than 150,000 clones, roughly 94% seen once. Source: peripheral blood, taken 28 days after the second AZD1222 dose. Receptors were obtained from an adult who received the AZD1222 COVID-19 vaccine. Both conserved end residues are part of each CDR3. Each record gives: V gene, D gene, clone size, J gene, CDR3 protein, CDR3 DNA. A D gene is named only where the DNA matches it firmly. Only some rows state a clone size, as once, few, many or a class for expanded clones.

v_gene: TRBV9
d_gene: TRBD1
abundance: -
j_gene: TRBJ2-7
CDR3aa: CASSPGQGFVEQYF
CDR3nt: TGTGCCAGCAGCCCCGGACAGGGTTTCGTCGAGCAGTACTTC

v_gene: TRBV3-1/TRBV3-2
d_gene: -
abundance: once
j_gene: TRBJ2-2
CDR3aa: CASSQDLSGTGELFF
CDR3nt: TGTGCCAGCAGCCAAGATCTAAGCGGCACCGGGGAGCTGTTTTTT

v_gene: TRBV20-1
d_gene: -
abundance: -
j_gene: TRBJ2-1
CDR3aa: CSASLWQNNEQFF
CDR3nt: TGCAGTGCTAGTTTATGGCAGAACAATGAGCAGTTCTTC

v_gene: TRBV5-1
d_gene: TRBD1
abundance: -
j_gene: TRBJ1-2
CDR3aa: CASSTARDSVNYGYTF
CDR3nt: TGCGCCAGCAGCACAGCCCGGGACAGCGTTAACTATGGCTACACCTTC

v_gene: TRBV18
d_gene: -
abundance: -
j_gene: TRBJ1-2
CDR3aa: CASSPDRPGGYGYTF
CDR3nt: TGTGCCAGCTCACCCGACCGGCCGGGGGGCTATGGCTACACCTTC

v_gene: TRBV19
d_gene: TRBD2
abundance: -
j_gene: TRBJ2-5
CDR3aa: CASSQIGLAGERTQYF
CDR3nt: TGTGCCAGTAGTCAAATCGGACTAGCGGGTGAGAGGACCCAGTACTTC

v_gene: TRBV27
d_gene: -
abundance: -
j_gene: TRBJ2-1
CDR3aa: CASSLGGHNEQFF
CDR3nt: TGTGCCAGCAGTTTAGGGGGGCACAATGAGCAGTTCTTC

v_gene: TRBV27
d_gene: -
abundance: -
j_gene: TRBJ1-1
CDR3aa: CASSFRREVNTEAFF
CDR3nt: TGTGCCAGCAGTTTCCGACGGGAAGTGAACACTGAAGCTTTCTTT

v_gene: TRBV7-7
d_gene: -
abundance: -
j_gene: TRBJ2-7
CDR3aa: CASSPLGAATDEQYF
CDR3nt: TGTGCCAGCAGCCCTCTTGGGGCCGCGACGGACGAGCAGTACTTC

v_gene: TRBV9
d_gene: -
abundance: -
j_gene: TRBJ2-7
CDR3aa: CASSVGPGSYEQYF
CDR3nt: TGTGCCAGCAGCGTAGGTCCGGGGAGCTACGAGCAGTACTTC

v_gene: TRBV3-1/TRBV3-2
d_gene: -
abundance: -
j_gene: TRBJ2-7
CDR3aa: CASSQEYEQYF
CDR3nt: TGTGCCAGCAGCCAAGAATACGAGCAGTACTTC

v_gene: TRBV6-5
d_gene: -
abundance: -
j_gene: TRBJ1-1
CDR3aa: CASSSYRQNTEAFF
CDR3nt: TGTGCCAGCAGTTCATATAGACAGAACACTGAAGCTTTCTTT

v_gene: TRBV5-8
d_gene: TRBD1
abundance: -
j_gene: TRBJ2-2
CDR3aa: CASSSGTGWNTGELFF
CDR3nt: TGTGCCAGCAGCTCGGGGACAGGGTGGAACACCGGGGAGCTGTTTTTT

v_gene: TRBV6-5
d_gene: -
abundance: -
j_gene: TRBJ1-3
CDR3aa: CASSYTNQSPGNTIYF
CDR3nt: TGTGCCAGCAGTTACACCAACCAAAGCCCTGGAAACACCATATATTTT

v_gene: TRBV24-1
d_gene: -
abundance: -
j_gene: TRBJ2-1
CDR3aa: CATRAGRLSNEQFF
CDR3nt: TGTGCCACCAGGGCAGGGCGATTAAGCAATGAGCAGTTCTTC

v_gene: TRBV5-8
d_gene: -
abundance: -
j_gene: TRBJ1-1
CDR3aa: CASSLETGSNTEAFF
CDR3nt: TGTGCCAGCAGTTTGGAAACAGGCTCGAACACTGAAGCTTTCTTT

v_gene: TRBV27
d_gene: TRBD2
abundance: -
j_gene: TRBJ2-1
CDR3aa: CASSPTGGAYNEQFF
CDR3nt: TGTGCCAGCAGTCCGACGGGGGGAGCATACAATGAGCAGTTCTTC